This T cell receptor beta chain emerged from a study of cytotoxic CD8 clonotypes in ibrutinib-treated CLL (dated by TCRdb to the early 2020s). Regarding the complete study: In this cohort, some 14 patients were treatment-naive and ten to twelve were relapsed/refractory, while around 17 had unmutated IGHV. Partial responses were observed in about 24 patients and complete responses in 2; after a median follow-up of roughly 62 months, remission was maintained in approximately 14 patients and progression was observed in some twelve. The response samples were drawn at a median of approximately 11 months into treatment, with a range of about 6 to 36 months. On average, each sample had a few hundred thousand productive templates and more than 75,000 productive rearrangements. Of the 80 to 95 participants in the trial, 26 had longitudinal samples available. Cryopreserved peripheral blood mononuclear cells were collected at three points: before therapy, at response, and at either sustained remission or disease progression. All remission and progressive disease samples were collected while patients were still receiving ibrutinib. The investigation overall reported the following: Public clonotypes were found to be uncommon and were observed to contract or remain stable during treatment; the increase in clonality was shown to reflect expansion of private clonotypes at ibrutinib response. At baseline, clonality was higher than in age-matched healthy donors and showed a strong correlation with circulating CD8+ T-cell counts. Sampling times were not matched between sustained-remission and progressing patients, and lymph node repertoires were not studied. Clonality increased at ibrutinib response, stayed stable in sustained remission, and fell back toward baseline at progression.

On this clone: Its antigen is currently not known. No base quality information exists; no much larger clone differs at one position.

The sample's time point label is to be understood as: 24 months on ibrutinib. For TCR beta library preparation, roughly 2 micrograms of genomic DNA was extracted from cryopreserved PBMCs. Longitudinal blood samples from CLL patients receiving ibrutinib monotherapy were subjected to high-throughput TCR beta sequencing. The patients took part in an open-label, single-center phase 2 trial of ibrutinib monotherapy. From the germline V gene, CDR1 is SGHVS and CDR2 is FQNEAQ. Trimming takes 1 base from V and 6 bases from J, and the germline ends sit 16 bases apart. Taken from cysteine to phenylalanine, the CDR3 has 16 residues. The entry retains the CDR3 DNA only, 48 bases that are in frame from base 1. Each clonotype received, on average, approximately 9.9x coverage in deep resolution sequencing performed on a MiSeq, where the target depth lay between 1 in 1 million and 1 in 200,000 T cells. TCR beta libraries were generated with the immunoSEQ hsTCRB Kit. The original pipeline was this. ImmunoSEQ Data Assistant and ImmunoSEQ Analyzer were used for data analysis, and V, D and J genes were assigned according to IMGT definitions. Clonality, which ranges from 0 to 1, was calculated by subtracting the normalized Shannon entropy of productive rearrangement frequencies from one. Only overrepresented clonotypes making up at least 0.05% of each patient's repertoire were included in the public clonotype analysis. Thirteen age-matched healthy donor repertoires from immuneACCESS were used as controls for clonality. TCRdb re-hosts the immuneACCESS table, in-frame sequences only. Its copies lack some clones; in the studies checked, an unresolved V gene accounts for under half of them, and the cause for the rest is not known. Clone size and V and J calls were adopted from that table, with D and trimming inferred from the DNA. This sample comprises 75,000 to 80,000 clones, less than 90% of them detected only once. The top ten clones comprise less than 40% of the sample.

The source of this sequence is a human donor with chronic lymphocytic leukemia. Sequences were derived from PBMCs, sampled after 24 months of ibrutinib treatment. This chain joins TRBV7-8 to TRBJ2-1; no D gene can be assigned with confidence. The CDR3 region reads CASSLGAAFTLNEQFF. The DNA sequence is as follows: TGTGCCAGCAGCTTAGGCGCGGCCTTCACACTCAATGAGCAGTTCTTC. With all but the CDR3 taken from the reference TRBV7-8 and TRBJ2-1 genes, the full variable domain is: GAGVSQSPRYKVAKRGQDVALRCDPISGHVSLFWYQQALGQGPEFLTYFQNEAQLDKSGLPSDRFFAERPEGSVSTLKIQRTQQEDSAVYLCASSLGAAFTLNEQFFGPGTRLTVL.